Listed here are 17 T cell receptor beta chains from one sample, sequenced in a study of blood T cell repertoires in COVID-19 (TCRdb year 2020). Library preparation used the immunoSEQ multiplex PCR assay. Held by TCRdb, this immuneACCESS table contains in-frame sequences only and omits some clones. Under half of the omission traces to an unresolved V gene where checked; the cause of the rest is unknown. The sample data list 150,000 or so clones, and around 78% of these were observed just once. The ten largest account for roughly 1.5% of the sample. Sequenced input: peripheral blood. Every receptor here comes from an elderly man with acute or convalescent COVID-19.

J is TRBJ2-3 and V is TRBV2; 14 nucleotides align to TRBD2. Trimming removed 6 bases from V and 6 bases from J; junction bases left unmatched: 8. CDR1 and CDR2 from the germline V gene are SNHLY and FYNNEI. The CDR3 is 16 residues long. The CDR3 is CASRGRTSGGPDTQYF. In DNA form, the CDR3 reads TGTGCCAGCAGAGGGCGGACTAGCGGGGGGCCCGATACGCAGTATTTT.

The chain employs TRBV6-5 and TRBJ1-1; 7 bases align to TRBD1. The CDR3 has 14 residues. V shed 5 bases, J shed 4 bases, and the junction held 7 bases outside the gene matches. Germline V gives CDR1 MNHEY, CDR2 SVGAGI. CDR3 in DNA: TGTGCCAGCAGTAGGGGGCAGGCCCGCACTGAAGCTTTCTTT. Translation: CASSRGQARTEAFF.

The chain combines TRBV5-6 with TRBJ2-6; 8 bases map to TRBD2. From germline, CDR1 is SGHDT and CDR2 YYEEEE. The CDR3 is 14 amino acids. V was clipped by 4 bases and J by 9 bases; unmatched bases: 6. The CDR3 protein is CASSSPGGLNVLTF. CDR3 DNA sequence: TGTGCCAGCAGCAGCCCGGGGGGGCTCAACGTCCTGACTTTC.

This clone was seen once. The rearrangement links TRBV9 to TRBJ1-5, with D maybe TRBD1 (6 bases). This CDR3 is built from 15 residues. Germline V gene data show CDR1 as SGDLS and CDR2 as YYNGEE. Deletions cut 0 bases from V and 1 base from J, with 8 bases between. For the CDR3, the DNA is TGTGCCAGCAGCGTAGCTACAGGGAGCAATCAGCCCCAGCATTTT. Amino acids: CASSVATGSNQPQHF.

The rearrangement links TRBV7-9 to TRBJ2-7; D is perhaps TRBD2 (5 bases). This CDR3 has 14 residues. Trimming removed 4 bases from V and 3 bases from J, with 13 bases in between. CDR1 is SEHNR and CDR2 is FQNEAQ in the germline V gene (reference sequence). The CDR3 sequence: CASSSGLSFYEQYF. The CDR3 DNA sequence: TGTGCCAGCAGCTCCGGACTTTCCTTCTACGAGCAGTACTTC.

The chain has TRBV7-2 and TRBJ2-5; the match to TRBD1 covers 12 bases. Per the germline V gene, CDR1 is SGHTA and CDR2 is FQGNSA. The CDR3 extends over 17 amino acids. V trimming: 5 bases; J trimming: 4 bases; junction bases outside the gene matches: 11. The CDR3 loop is CASSPSRDRGRGETQYF. CDR3 in DNA: TGTGCCAGCAGCCCCTCCCGGGACAGGGGGCGAGGAGAGACCCAGTACTTC.

The CDR3 reads CASSPNLYTNTEAFF. The CDR3 DNA follows: TGTGCCAGCAGCCCCAATCTTTACACGAACACTGAAGCTTTCTTT. The chain is built from TRBV5-4 and TRBJ1-1; no reliable D call. The V end lost 4 bases, the J end lost 1 base, and 14 bases lay between the germline ends. The length of the CDR3 is 15 residues. Germline CDR1 and CDR2: SGHNT and YYREEE (reference sequence).

This sequence joins TRBV4-2 and TRBJ2-2, with a tentative D call TRBD2 (7 bases). This CDR3 spans 16 amino acids. Per germline, CDR1 LGHNA and CDR2 YNFKEQ. Trimming took off 0 bases at V and 5 bases at J, with 13 bases between the two ends. The CDR3 is CASSQEWGGPTGELFF. The DNA for the CDR3 is TGTGCCAGCAGCCAAGAGTGGGGGGGGCCGACCGGGGAGCTGTTTTTT.

This clone is a singleton in its sample. This chain joins TRBV6-2 or TRBV6-3 and TRBJ2-7; 8 nucleotides align to TRBD1. Germline-derived CDR1 and CDR2 are MNHEY and SVGEGT. With V trimmed by 2 bases and J by 3 bases, 3 bases remained unmatched. The CDR3 sequence is 14 residues long. CDR3 loop: CASSYGTGFYEQYF. As DNA, the CDR3 is TGTGCCAGCAGTTACGGGACAGGATTCTACGAGCAGTACTTC.

The CDR3 here is CATSRHQEVQETQYF. In DNA, the CDR3 is TGTGCCACCAGCAGACACCAGGAGGTACAAGAGACCCAGTACTTC. This rearrangement joins TRBV15 to TRBJ2-5, with D possibly matching TRBD2 (5 bases). CDR1 is LNHNV, CDR2 YYDKDF, per germline (reference sequence). V lost 2 bases and J 2 bases, leaving 12 bases between the germline ends. The CDR3 has 15 amino acids.

This clone was recorded a few times. This chain joins TRBV6-6 and TRBJ1-4, with TRBD1 matching over 8 bases. The CDR3 has 16 residues. Unmatched junction bases numbered 10, after V lost 5 bases and J lost 5 bases. Looked up from germline, CDR1 is MNHNY and CDR2 is SVGAGI (reference sequence). Written as DNA, the CDR3 is TGTGCCAGCAGTCGACTCCCGGACAGGGCGAATGAAAAACTGTTTTTT. Translated, it gives CASSRLPDRANEKLFF.

V gene TRBV24-1 combines with J gene TRBJ2-5; D ambiguous. The CDR3 spans 13 residues. Germline lookup yields CDR1 KGHDR and CDR2 SFDVKD. V was shortened by 7 bases and J by 5 bases, with 13 bases between the two germline ends. The CDR3, as DNA: TGTGCCACCAGCCCTAGGTTTGGGGAGACCCAGTACTTC. It codes for CATSPRFGETQYF.

The gene calls are TRBV7-9 and TRBJ1-1, with TRBD1 matching 7 bases. The CDR3 runs 16 residues. V was clipped by 5 bases and J by 0 bases; unmatched bases: 9. The germline CDR1 and CDR2 sequences are SEHNR and FQNEAQ (reference sequence). DNA of the CDR3: TGTGCCAGCAGCCGACCCGACAGGGCCATGAACACTGAAGCTTTCTTT. This encodes CASSRPDRAMNTEAFF.

V is TRBV2 and J is TRBJ2-2; tentative D call: TRBD1 (5 bases). Per the germline V gene, CDR1 is SNHLY and CDR2 is FYNNEI. V lost 7 bases and J 6 bases, leaving 9 bases between the germline ends. The CDR3 has 12 residues. This CDR3 is CASTQGPGELFF. CDR3 bases: TGTGCCAGCACTCAGGGCCCCGGGGAGCTGTTTTTT.

The chain couples TRBV28 to TRBJ1-5, with 7 bases fitting TRBD1. Germline assignment: CDR1 MDHEN and CDR2 SYDVKM. The CDR3 is 13 residues long. Losses at the gene ends were 5 bases for V and 12 bases for J; bases not matched to a gene: 10. CDR3 DNA: TGTGCCAGCAGTACCGCTCGACAGGGTTACCAGCATTTT. It encodes CASSTARQGYQHF.

This clone has only one observation. CDR3: CASSLSPGTREQFF. The DNA for the CDR3 is TGCGCCAGCAGCTTGAGCCCCGGGACTAGGGAGCAGTTCTTC. The rearrangement uses TRBV5-1 and TRBJ2-1; 8 nucleotides line up with TRBD2. The CDR3 covers 14 residues. J lost 10 bases, V lost 1 base, and 7 bases had no gene match. Germline V gene data show CDR1 as SGHRS and CDR2 as YFSETQ.

The CDR3 sequence is CASSLGGRGVQETQYF. CDR3 sequence (DNA): TGCGCCAGCAGCTTGGGCGGCAGGGGGGTTCAAGAGACCCAGTACTTC. This chain joins TRBV5-1 and TRBJ2-5; TRBD1 is a possible D gene (7 bases). The ends were cut back, 0 bases at V and 2 bases at J, with 14 bases in the middle. This CDR3 has 16 amino acids. The germline V gene encodes CDR1 SGHRS and CDR2 YFSETQ. The full variable domain, with the rest looked up from reference TRBV5-1 and TRBJ2-5, is KAGVTQTPRYLIKTRGQQVTLSCSPISGHRSVSWYQQTPGQGLQFLFEYFSETQRNKGNFPGRFSGRQFSNSRSEMNVSTLELGDSALYLCASSLGGRGVQETQYFGPGTRLLVL.